The clone carrying this T cell receptor (beta chain) has a handful of counts. What it recognizes is unknown. The data derive from a study of T cells in Graves' hyperthyroidism and ophthalmopathy. In the study overall: Before treatment of any kind, peripheral blood was taken at initial diagnosis.

General observations from the study: Clonotypes that were expanded in thyroid above 0.001 mostly appeared in blood too.

Diagnostic decisions used clinical symptoms, serum thyroxine and TRAb, thyroid ultrasound and orbital computed tomography. PBMCs were derived from under 13 ml fresh peripheral blood. From RNA transcripts, TCR beta CDR3 regions were amplified. HTBI primers were employed in a first-round RT-PCR of the TCR CDR3. A single record per CDR3 protein comes from TCRdb applying MiXCR to the multiplex PCR reads. The sample has about 330,000 distinct CDR3 sequences, around 13% seen once. V was pared by 2 bases and J by 4 bases, with 23 bases between. There are 18 residues in the CDR3. Looked up from germline, CDR1 is SGHAT and CDR2 is FQNNGV.

This clonotype was sampled from a woman between 40 and 50 years old with Graves' ophthalmopathy. The rearrangement links TRBV11-2 to TRBJ1-1, with D hard to call. Sequencing was done on a sample of blood. The CDR3 nucleotides read TGTGCCAGCAGCTTATATCCAAAGGACCACACGAAGGGCACTGAAGCTTTCTTT. Its protein product is CASSLYPKDHTKGTEAFF. The entire variable domain, with the rest obtained from reference TRBV11-2 and TRBJ1-1, is as follows: EAGVAQSPRYKIIEKRQSVAFWCNPISGHATLYWYQQILGQGPKLLIQFQNNGVVDDSQLPKDRFSAERLKGVDSTLKIQPAKLEDSAVYLCASSLYPKDHTKGTEAFFGQGTRLTVV.